This T cell receptor (beta chain) was captured by sequencing in a study of cytomegalovirus exposure and HLA in healthy donors. Study conclusions and caveats: The study put 150 to 200 TCR beta chains on its list as cytomegalovirus-associated. An apparent linkage of common viral pathogens to several of the most significant clusters emerged in a later analysis.

A multiplex PCR was run with 60 Vbeta primers and 13 Jbeta primers. In the authors' workflow: A later analysis counted some 87 million unique TCR beta chains, some 11 million shared. Produced via immunoSEQ multiplex PCR; TCRdb's table is partial and in-frame only. That table gives V, J and clone size, and the DNA gave D and trimming. The sample comprises fewer than 250,000 clones, roughly 80% of which are singletons, and about 3% rests with the top ten. The CDR3 sequence is 14 residues long. V lost 5 bases to trimming and J lost 5 bases, with 15 bases between them. Per the germline V gene, CDR1 is SGHVS and CDR2 is FQNEAQ. In regard to this clone: The antigen is unknown.

This chain joins TRBV7-8 and TRBJ2-5; D uncertain. The source is a man younger than 45 in good health and CMV-seronegative. The sequenced sample consisted of PBMCs. The CDR3 loop reads CASSQGQLRETQYF. The CDR3 DNA follows: TGTGCCAGCAGCCAAGGCCAGTTGCGGGAGACCCAGTACTTC.